A selection of T cell receptor beta chains follows, all from one sample in a study of T cell responses to AZD1222 COVID-19 vaccine. Some clones are missing from TCRdb's copy, which holds only in-frame ones; the method was immunoSEQ multiplex PCR. This sample carries some 150,000 clones, about 90% of them seen once, and the ten largest clones take about 5.1%. The input for sequencing was peripheral blood, taken on day 0 of MenACWY control vaccination. The receptors here all came from an adult in good health. The CDR3 runs from the conserved cysteine through the conserved F or W. A D gene is named only where the DNA matches it firmly. Clone sizes are given selectively: once, few, many, or a class where the clone is expanded.

d_call	clone_size	v_call	j_call	cdr3_nt	cdr3_aa
.	.	TRBV19	TRBJ2-2	TGTGCCACCTCATTTCTGGGGCTGGGCACCGGGGAGCTGTTTTTT	CATSFLGLGTGELFF
TRBD1	.	TRBV4-2	TRBJ1-1	TGTGCCAGCAGCCAAGATCAGGGTGGGACAGGGGGCACTGAAGCTTTCTTT	CASSQDQGGTGGTEAFF
TRBD2	.	TRBV19	TRBJ2-6	TGTGCCAGTAGTATAGTGGTCGGGGGGGCGACTGGGGCCAACGTCCTGACTTTC	CASSIVVGGATGANVLTF
TRBD1	.	TRBV11-2	TRBJ2-5	TGTGCCAGCAGCTCGACCCGAGCAGGGGGCAAAGGGACCCAGTACTTC	CASSSTRAGGKGTQYF
.	.	TRBV7-2	TRBJ1-1	TGTGCCAGCAGCTTCGGGAACACTGAAGCTTTCTTT	CASSFGNTEAFF
.	.	TRBV7-9	TRBJ2-3	TGTGCCAGCAGCTCCCGCCTTGGTCGGGCAGATACGCAGTATTTT	CASSSRLGRADTQYF
TRBD2	.	TRBV5-1	TRBJ2-5	TGCGCCAGCAGCTTGGGGACTAGCGGCCCAGAGACCCAGTACTTC	CASSLGTSGPETQYF
TRBD2	.	TRBV15	TRBJ2-3	TGTGCCACCAGCAGAGATAGTGGGCGGGAGGATCTCTTGGGAGATACGCAGTATTTT	CATSRDSGREDLLGDTQYF
.	.	TRBV6-2/TRBV6-3	TRBJ1-2	TGTGCCAGTAGTTACTGGCTGGGAGGCTACACCTTC	CASSYWLGGYTF
.	.	TRBV28	TRBJ1-5	TGTGCCAGCCAGGCGTCACAGCCCCAGCATTTT	CASQASQPQHF
TRBD2	once	TRBV4-3	TRBJ2-7	TGCGCCAGCAGCCAAGAAGCCCTAGCGGCCTACGAGCAGTACTTC	CASSQEALAAYEQYF
.	.	TRBV5-5	TRBJ1-4	TGTGCCAGCAGCTTGATGGTTGGGAATGAAAAACTGTTTTTT	CASSLMVGNEKLFF
.	once	TRBV11-3	TRBJ2-5	TGTGCCAGCGGGGCCGGGGGAGATCCCTACCAAGAGACCCAGTACTTC	CASGAGGDPYQETQYF
TRBD1	.	TRBV6-2/TRBV6-3	TRBJ2-1	TGTGCCAGCACCCCGTTGAGGGGGCTCAATGAGCAGTTCTTC	CASTPLRGLNEQFF
TRBD2	.	TRBV7-9	TRBJ2-2	TGTGCCAGCAGCCACAGCGGGGATACCGGGGAGCTGTTTTTT	CASSHSGDTGELFF
.	.	TRBV15	TRBJ1-5	TGTGCCACCAGCGCGGGTTCGGGAAGCAATCAGCCCCAGCATTTT	CATSAGSGSNQPQHF
.	.	TRBV7-6	TRBJ1-5	TGTGCCAGCAGCTTAGCTTCACACGATCCCCAGCATTTT	CASSLASHDPQHF
.	.	TRBV7-9	TRBJ2-5	TGTGCCAGCAGCCTCAGTTTTCGGGGGGCGGAGACCCAGTACTTC	CASSLSFRGAETQYF
TRBD1	.	TRBV24-1	TRBJ2-2	TGTGCCACTAGGACAGGGGAAACCGGGGAGCTGTTTTTT	CATRTGETGELFF
.	.	TRBV7-9	TRBJ1-2	TGTGCCAGCAGCTTAGCTAAACCCCCAGATGGCTACACCTTC	CASSLAKPPDGYTF
TRBD1	.	TRBV7-2	TRBJ2-5	TGTGCCAGCAGCTTAAACAGGGGGGAGACCCAGTACTTC	CASSLNRGETQYF
.	.	TRBV2	TRBJ1-5	TGTGCCAGCAGTGATCAGGCAGGGAATCAGCCCCAGCATTTT	CASSDQAGNQPQHF
.	.	TRBV11-3	TRBJ2-7	TGTGCCAGCAGTCGAAGAAAGGGGGAGTCCACGGAGCAGTACTTC	CASSRRKGESTEQYF
.	.	TRBV6-5	TRBJ2-3	TGTGCCAGCAGTTACTCGAATCTCATCACAGATACGCAGTATTTT	CASSYSNLITDTQYF
.	.	TRBV6-2/TRBV6-3	TRBJ2-7	TGTGCCAGCAGCCCGAGTGGGCCTTCCTACGAGCAGTACTTC	CASSPSGPSYEQYF
TRBD1	.	TRBV6-2/TRBV6-3	TRBJ1-2	TGTGCCAGCAGTTACTCGAGACAGGGCATGCGTGGCTACACCTTC	CASSYSRQGMRGYTF
.	.	TRBV30	TRBJ1-5	TGTGCCTGGACTGAGGGGGGCAATCAGCCCCAGCATTTT	CAWTEGGNQPQHF
.	.	TRBV6-6	TRBJ1-2	TGTGCCAGCAGCCCAGGACCCAACTATGGCTACACCTTC	CASSPGPNYGYTF
.	.	TRBV7-2	TRBJ2-7	TGTGCCAGCAGCTTAGGTAGGCAATCCTACGAGCAGTACTTC	CASSLGRQSYEQYF
.	.	TRBV5-4	TRBJ2-5	TGTGCCAGCAGCTTGGGTCAGCAAGAGACCCAGTACTTC	CASSLGQQETQYF
.	few	TRBV19	TRBJ2-2	TGTGCCAGTAGTATGGCCGCTAAGAGCACCGGGGAGCTGTTTTTT	CASSMAAKSTGELFF
TRBD1	once	TRBV2	TRBJ1-5	TGTGCCAGCAGGGAACAGGGGGGTCGCAATCAGCCCCAGCATTTT	CASREQGGRNQPQHF
.	.	TRBV11-2	TRBJ1-1	TGTGCCAGCAGCTTTAGGCAGGGTAACACTGAAGCTTTCTTT	CASSFRQGNTEAFF
.	few	TRBV30	TRBJ1-2	TGTGCCTGGAGTGAGGTTCTGAGGGTCTATGGCTACACCTTC	CAWSEVLRVYGYTF
TRBD2	.	TRBV7-2	TRBJ2-7	TGTGCCAGCAGCTTAGTCGCTAGCGGGAGCGAGCAGTACTTC	CASSLVASGSEQYF
TRBD1	few	TRBV5-1	TRBJ2-1	TGCGCCAGCAGCTTGGGTGGGACAGAGTACAATGAGCAGTTCTTC	CASSLGGTEYNEQFF
.	.	TRBV11-2	TRBJ1-1	TGTGCCAGCAGCTCGCAGGGAGATCTCATGAACACTGAAGCTTTCTTT	CASSSQGDLMNTEAFF
TRBD1	.	TRBV27	TRBJ2-7	TGTGCCAGCAGTCCCGACAGGGGCTCCTACGAGCAGTACTTC	CASSPDRGSYEQYF
.	.	TRBV18	TRBJ1-4	TGTGCCAGCTCACTCGAACCGGGACAACTAACTGAAAAACTGTTTTTT	CASSLEPGQLTEKLFF
.	.	TRBV3-1/TRBV3-2	TRBJ1-2	TGTGCCAGCAGCTTCAAATCACGGGGGAGTGGCTACACCTTC	CASSFKSRGSGYTF
.	.	TRBV29-1	TRBJ2-2	TGCAGCGTGGGGCGGGGCACCGGGGAGCTGTTTTTT	CSVGRGTGELFF
.	.	TRBV4-2	TRBJ1-1	TGTGCCAGCAGCCAAGTGGGGGGGGCCACTGAAGCTTTCTTT	CASSQVGGATEAFF
TRBD2	once	TRBV5-1	TRBJ2-2	TGCGCCAGCAGCCGGCGACTAGCGGGGGGTACCGGGGAGCTGTTTTTT	CASSRRLAGGTGELFF
.	few	TRBV5-1	TRBJ2-7	TGCGCCAGCAGCATCAGTGGACTCAGCTCCTACGAGCAGTACTTC	CASSISGLSSYEQYF
TRBD1	.	TRBV11-3	TRBJ1-1	TGTGCCAGCAGCTTGAGGACAGGGAACACTGAAGCTTTCTTT	CASSLRTGNTEAFF
.	.	TRBV14	TRBJ2-4	TGTGCCAGCAGCCATCGAAGGTCCGGACATGAAAACATTCAGTACTTC	CASSHRRSGHENIQYF
.	once	TRBV11-3	TRBJ1-3	TGTGCCAGCAGCCTAACGGGGGTTGGAAACACCATATATTTT	CASSLTGVGNTIYF
TRBD2	.	TRBV27	TRBJ2-3	TGTGCCAGCAGTCGTGGGACTAGCGGAGGAGGGACAGATACGCAGTATTTT	CASSRGTSGGGTDTQYF